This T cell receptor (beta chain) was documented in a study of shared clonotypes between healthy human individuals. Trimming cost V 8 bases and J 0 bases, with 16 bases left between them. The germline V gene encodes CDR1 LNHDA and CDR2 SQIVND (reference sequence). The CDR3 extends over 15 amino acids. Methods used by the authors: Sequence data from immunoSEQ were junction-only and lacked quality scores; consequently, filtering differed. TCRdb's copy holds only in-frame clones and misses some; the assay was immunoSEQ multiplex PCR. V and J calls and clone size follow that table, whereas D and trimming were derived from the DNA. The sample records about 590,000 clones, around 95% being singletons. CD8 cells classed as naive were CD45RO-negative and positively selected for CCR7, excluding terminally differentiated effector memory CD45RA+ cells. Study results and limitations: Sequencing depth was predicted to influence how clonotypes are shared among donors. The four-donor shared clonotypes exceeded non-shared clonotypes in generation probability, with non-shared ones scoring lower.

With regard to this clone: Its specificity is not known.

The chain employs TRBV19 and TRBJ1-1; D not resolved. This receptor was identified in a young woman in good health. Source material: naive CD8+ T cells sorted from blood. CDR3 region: CASQATGYMNTEAFF. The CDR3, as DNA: TGTGCCAGTCAAGCTACTGGGTACATGAACACTGAAGCTTTCTTT.